This T cell receptor beta chain was identified in a study of blood T cell repertoires in COVID-19. About the research overall: PBMCs, B-cell-depleted T cells, or T cells were the source of the cDNA or gDNA that made up the material.

Original processing methods: Amplification of reference gene primers was used by the study to estimate nucleated cell counts. Data came from immunoSEQ multiplex PCR; TCRdb stores just in-frame clones and leaves some out. For V, J and clone size, that table is used; D and trimming come from the DNA. Among 200,000 to 250,000 clones listed, almost 90% were seen once. Participant-given clinical history determined each cohort assignment. Sequencing was done on a sample of PBMCs or T cells enriched from blood (not recorded which). The receptor comes from a man aged 25-45 years who had been exposed to COVID-19.

The CDR3 DNA reads as TGTGCCAGCAGTGTTGGGCCTCCCTCCTATGGCTACACCTTC. This sequence encodes CASSVGPPSYGYTF. This chain links TRBV2 with TRBJ1-2; the D is unclear. Trimming took 4 bases from V and 4 from J, leaving 13 bases between them. The CDR3 sequence is 14 residues long. Germline CDR1 SNHLY, CDR2 FYNNEI.